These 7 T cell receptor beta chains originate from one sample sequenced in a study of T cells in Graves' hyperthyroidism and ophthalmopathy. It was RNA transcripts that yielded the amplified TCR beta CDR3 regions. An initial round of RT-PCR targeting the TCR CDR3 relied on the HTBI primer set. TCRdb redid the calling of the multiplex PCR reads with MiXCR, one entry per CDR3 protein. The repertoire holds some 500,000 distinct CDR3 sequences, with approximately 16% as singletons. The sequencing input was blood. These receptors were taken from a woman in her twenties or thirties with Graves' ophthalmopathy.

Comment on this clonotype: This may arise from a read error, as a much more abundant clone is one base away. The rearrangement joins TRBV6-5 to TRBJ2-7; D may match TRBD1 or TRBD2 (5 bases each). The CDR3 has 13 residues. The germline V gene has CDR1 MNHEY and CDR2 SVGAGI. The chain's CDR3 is CTSSYGAAYEQYF. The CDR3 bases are TGTACCAGCAGTTACGGGGCCGCCTACGAGCAGTACTTC.

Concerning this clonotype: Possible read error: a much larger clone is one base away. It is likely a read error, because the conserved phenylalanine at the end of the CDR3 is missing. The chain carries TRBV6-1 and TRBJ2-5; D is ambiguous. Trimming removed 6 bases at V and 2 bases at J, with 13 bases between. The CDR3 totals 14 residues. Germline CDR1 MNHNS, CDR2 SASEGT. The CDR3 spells CASSMTELQETQYL. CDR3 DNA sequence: TGTGCCAGCAGCATGACGGAGCTACAAGAGACCCAGTACCTC.

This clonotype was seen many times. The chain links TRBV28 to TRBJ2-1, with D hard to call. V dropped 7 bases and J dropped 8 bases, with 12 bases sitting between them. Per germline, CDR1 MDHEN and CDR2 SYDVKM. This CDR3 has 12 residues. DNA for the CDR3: TGTGCCAGCAAATGGCTGGGTCATGAGCAGTTCTTC. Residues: CASKWLGHEQFF.

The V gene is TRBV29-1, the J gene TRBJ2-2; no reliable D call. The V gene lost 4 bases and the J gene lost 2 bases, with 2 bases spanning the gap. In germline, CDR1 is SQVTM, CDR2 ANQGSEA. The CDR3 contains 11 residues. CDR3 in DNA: TGCAGCGTTGCAAACACCGGGGAGCTGTTTTTT. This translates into CSVANTGELFF.

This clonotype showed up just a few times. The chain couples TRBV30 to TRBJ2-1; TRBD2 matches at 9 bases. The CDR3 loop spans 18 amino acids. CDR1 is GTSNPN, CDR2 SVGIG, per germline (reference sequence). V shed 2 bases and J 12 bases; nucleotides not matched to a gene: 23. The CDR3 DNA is TGTGCCTGGAGTACGTTTAATAGCCGGGCTAGCGGGAATTTAGGGCAGTTCTTC. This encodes CAWSTFNSRASGNLGQFF.

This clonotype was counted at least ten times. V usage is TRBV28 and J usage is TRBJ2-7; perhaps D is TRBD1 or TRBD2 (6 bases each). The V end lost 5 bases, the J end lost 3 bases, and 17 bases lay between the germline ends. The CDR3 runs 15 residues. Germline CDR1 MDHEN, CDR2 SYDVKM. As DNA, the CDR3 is TGTGCCAGCAGTCAAGGGGGGCGGAACAACTACGAGCAGTACTTC. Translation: CASSQGGRNNYEQYF.

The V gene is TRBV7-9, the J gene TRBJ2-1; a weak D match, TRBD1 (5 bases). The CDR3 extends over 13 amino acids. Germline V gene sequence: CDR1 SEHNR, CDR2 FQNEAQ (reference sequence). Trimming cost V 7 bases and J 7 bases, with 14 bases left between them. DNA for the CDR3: TGTGCCAGCATGATGGACAAGTCGAATGAGCAGTTCTTC. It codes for CASMMDKSNEQFF.